The next 23 T cell receptor beta chains were all read from a single sample in a study of blood T cell repertoires in COVID-19. Clones were read by immunoSEQ multiplex PCR, and TCRdb kept only the in-frame ones, dropping some. The sample holds roughly 260,000 clones, approximately 90% seen once. Sequencing used peripheral blood. Source of these receptors: a man in his fifties or sixties who had recovered from COVID-19.

The rearrangement joins TRBV4-2 to TRBJ1-5; D not certain. Germline V CDR1 and CDR2: LGHNA, YNFKEQ. The CDR3 consists of 15 residues. Deletions cut 0 bases from V and 3 bases from J, with 9 bases between. CDR3 DNA: TGTGCCAGCAGCCAAGATGGTTCCTACAATCAGCCCCAGCATTTT. This codes for CASSQDGSYNQPQHF.

This chain joins TRBV5-1 and TRBJ1-1, with 7 bases identical to TRBD1. From germline, CDR1 is SGHRS and CDR2 YFSETQ. V lost 2 bases to trimming and J lost 1 base; unmatched junction nucleotides: 5. The CDR3 is 15 residues long. The CDR3 here is CASSFTGEGNTEAFF. CDR3 nucleotide sequence: TGCGCCAGCAGCTTCACAGGGGAAGGGAACACTGAAGCTTTCTTT. The entire variable domain, with the rest obtained from reference TRBV5-1 and TRBJ1-1, is as follows: KAGVTQTPRYLIKTRGQQVTLSCSPISGHRSVSWYQQTPGQGLQFLFEYFSETQRNKGNFPGRFSGRQFSNSRSEMNVSTLELGDSALYLCASSFTGEGNTEAFFGQGTRLTVV.

The rearrangement joins TRBV27 to TRBJ1-1, with TRBD1 matching over 7 bases. Trimming took 6 bases from V and 6 from J; bases not matched to a gene: 10. The CDR3 has 14 residues. From germline, CDR1 is MNHEY and CDR2 SMNVEV (reference sequence). The CDR3 is CASSLDRVKSEAFF. The CDR3 coding sequence is TGTGCCAGCAGCCTCGACAGGGTAAAGTCTGAAGCTTTCTTT.

The rearrangement joins TRBV19 to TRBJ2-7; D gene unclear. The germline V and J ends were trimmed by 7 bases and 0 bases, with 13 bases remaining between them. Germline-derived CDR1 and CDR2 are LNHDA and SQIVND (reference sequence). The CDR3 length is 14 residues. The CDR3: CASTPTESSYEQYF. CDR3 coding DNA: TGTGCCAGTACGCCAACAGAGAGCTCCTACGAGCAGTACTTC. The variable domain in full, completed from reference TRBV19 and TRBJ2-7, reads DGGITQSPKYLFRKEGQNVTLSCEQNLNHDAMYWYRQDPGQGLRLIYYSQIVNDFQKGDIAEGYSVSREKKESFPLTVTSAQKNPTAFYLCASTPTESSYEQYFGPGTRLTVT.

The chain has TRBV7-3 and TRBJ2-1, with TRBD1 as a possible D gene (6 bases). The germline V gene encodes CDR1 SGHTA and CDR2 FQGTGA. The CDR3 has 15 amino acids. The V and J ends lost 5 bases and 5 bases respectively, with 16 bases between them. CDR3 protein: CASSPRGFTNNEQFF. The CDR3 DNA reads as TGTGCCAGCAGCCCGAGGGGGTTTACGAACAATGAGCAGTTCTTC. The complete variable domain, with remaining parts taken from reference TRBV7-3 and TRBJ2-1, reads GAGVSQTPSNKVTEKGKYVELRCDPISGHTALYWYRQSLGQGPEFLIYFQGTGAADDSGLPNDRFFAVRPEGSVSTLKIQRTERGDSAVYLCASSPRGFTNNEQFFGPGTRLTVL.

This sequence joins TRBV19 and TRBJ2-5; 9 nucleotides match TRBD1. Germline CDR1 and CDR2: LNHDA and SQIVND (reference sequence). This CDR3 contains 14 residues. Trimming took 5 bases from V and 3 from J; bases not matched to a gene: 4. The CDR3 DNA reads as TGTGCCAGTAGTTTGGGACAGGGAGAAGAGACCCAGTACTTC. It codes for CASSLGQGEETQYF.

This clone was detected once. The V call is TRBV12-5, the J call TRBJ1-1; D perhaps matches TRBD1 (5 bases). Germline CDR1 is LGHNT and CDR2 is FRNRAP. This CDR3 spans 14 amino acids. The V end lost 3 bases, the J end lost 0 bases, and 8 bases lay between the germline ends. As DNA, the CDR3 is TGTGCTAGTGGTTTAACAGGAATGAACACTGAAGCTTTCTTT. Translating gives CASGLTGMNTEAFF. The full variable domain, its missing parts supplied by reference TRBV12-5 and TRBJ1-1, is DARVTQTPRHKVTEMGQEVTMRCQPILGHNTVFWYRQTMMQGLELLAYFRNRAPLDDSGMPKDRFSAEMPDATLATLKIQPSEPRDSAVYFCASGLTGMNTEAFFGQGTRLTVV.

This clone was counted only a few times. The chain recombines TRBV5-8 with TRBJ1-3, with 12 bases fitting TRBD1. This CDR3 spans 17 amino acids. Germline CDR1 reads SGHTS; CDR2 reads YDEGEE. V shed 3 bases, J shed 2 bases, and the junction held 6 bases outside the gene matches. The CDR3 nucleotides read TGTGCCAGCAGCTCACCGGGACAGGGGGCGACTGGAAACACCATATATTTT. Translating gives CASSSPGQGATGNTIYF.

The V and J genes are TRBV14 and TRBJ2-7, with 9 bases that match TRBD1. The CDR3 is 20 amino acids. The germline gives CDR1 SGHDN, CDR2 FVKESK. V dropped 0 bases and J dropped 0; count of bases not matched to a gene: 15. This chain's CDR3 is CASSQDYRDRAYHSSYEQYF. The DNA of the CDR3 is TGTGCCAGCAGCCAAGATTATAGGGACAGGGCTTACCACTCCTCCTACGAGCAGTACTTC.

The CDR3 DNA is TGTGCCAGCAGCCCTTGGGGGGGACGGGACAATGAGCAGTTCTTC. It is translated as CASSPWGGRDNEQFF. The chain combines TRBV7-9 with TRBJ2-1; 7 bases agree with TRBD2. Germline CDR1 reads SEHNR; CDR2 reads FQNEAQ (reference sequence). The CDR3 consists of 15 residues. Losses at the gene ends were 5 bases for V and 5 bases for J; bases not matched to a gene: 9.

In this sample, this clone turned up once. The chain links TRBV12-3 or TRBV12-4 to TRBJ2-1; TRBD2 might be the D (5 bases). CDR3 length: 12 residues. Trimming removed 1 base at V and 13 bases at J, with 11 bases between. The CDR3 region has the DNA TGTGCCAGCAGTTTAGAGAGGGCGATCCAGTTCTTC. Translation gives CASSLERAIQFF.

The chain has TRBV4-1 and TRBJ2-7, with TRBD1 matching 7 bases. CDR1 and CDR2 from the germline V gene are MGHRA and YSYEKL. Trimming at V came to 1 base and at J to 4 bases, leaving 13 bases not matched to a gene. The CDR3 is 17 amino acids. The CDR3 DNA reads TGCGCCAGCAGCCAAGTTGACAGGGATACTATATTTTACGAGCAGTACTTC. The encoded protein is CASSQVDRDTIFYEQYF.

This chain uses TRBV7-2 with TRBJ2-5; tentatively, D is TRBD2 (5 bases). CDR3 size: 13 residues. Germline V CDR1 and CDR2: SGHTA, FQGNSA. V was cut by 5 bases and J by 4 bases, with 11 bases left in between. In nucleotides, the CDR3 is TGTGCCAGCAGCCCACCTGGGAGAGAGACCCAGTACTTC. Its translation is CASSPPGRETQYF.

The genes are TRBV7-8 and TRBJ2-5, with 14 bases lining up with TRBD2. After removal of 1 base from V and 1 base from J, the junction contained 2 bases not matched to a gene. Germline CDR1 SGHVS, CDR2 FQNEAQ. The CDR3 sequence is 17 residues long. CDR3 coding DNA: TGTGCCAGCAGCTTAGGACTAGCGGGGGGGCCCCAAGAGACCCAGTACTTC. It codes for CASSLGLAGGPQETQYF.

The V and J genes are TRBV6-4 and TRBJ2-1, with TRBD2 matching over 12 bases. Germline loops: CDR1 MRHNA, CDR2 SNTAGT. There are 18 residues in the CDR3. The V segment lost 0 bases and the J segment 5 bases; nucleotides outside the gene matches: 8. For the CDR3, the DNA is TGTGCCAGCAGTGACTCGAGGTCTAGCGGGGGGGCCCACAATGAGCAGTTCTTC. The encoded protein is CASSDSRSSGGAHNEQFF.

The rearrangement joins TRBV18 to TRBJ2-7; 8 bases align to TRBD1. The CDR3 sequence is 14 residues long. Per germline, CDR1 KGHSH and CDR2 LQKENI. Germline trimming cut 4 bases from V and 4 bases from J; bases unmatched to any gene: 6. In nucleotides, the CDR3 is TGTGCCAGCTCACAGGGGACAGGACAGTACGAGCAGTACTTC. This codes for CASSQGTGQYEQYF. Combining the CDR3 with reference TRBV18 and TRBJ2-7 gives the whole variable domain NAGVMQNPRHLVRRRGQEARLRCSPMKGHSHVYWYRQLPEEGLKFMVYLQKENIIDESGMPKERFSAEFPKEGPSILRIQQVVRGDSAAYFCASSQGTGQYEQYFGPGTRLTVT.

The gene calls are TRBV12-3 or TRBV12-4 and TRBJ1-2, with 9 bases fitting TRBD1. Trimming took 5 bases from V and 3 from J; bases not matched to a gene: 1. CDR3 length equals 13 residues. CDR3 sequence: CASSRTGDYGYTF. The CDR3 DNA sequence: TGTGCCAGCAGTCGGACAGGGGACTATGGCTACACCTTC.

The chain employs TRBV6-5 and TRBJ1-5, with 10 nucleotides matching TRBD1. J gave up 7 bases and V 5 bases, and 5 bases lay outside the gene matches. Germline V gene data show CDR1 as MNHEY and CDR2 as SVGAGI. There are 14 residues in the CDR3. CDR3 sequence reads: CASSTDRGRQPQHF. DNA for the CDR3: TGTGCCAGCAGTACCGACAGGGGGCGGCAGCCCCAGCATTTT.

The chain uses TRBV25-1 and TRBJ1-2; a weak D match, TRBD1 (6 bases). Germline V CDR1 and CDR2: MGHDK, SYGVNS. The CDR3 is made up of 15 amino acids. Trimming shortened V by 6 bases and J by 4 bases, and 18 bases separated the two germline ends. The CDR3 DNA reads as TGTGCCAGCAGCCGAGGGGGACCGAAGGGCTATGGCTACACCTTC. This gives the protein CASSRGGPKGYGYTF.

The J gene is TRBJ2-7, the V gene TRBV6-5, with a tentative D call TRBD2 (6 bases). V was trimmed by 4 bases and J by 5 bases, leaving 21 bases between them. Germline values: CDR1 MNHEY, CDR2 SVGAGI. This CDR3 has 16 residues. The CDR3 region is CASSSLEGPGVNEQYF. DNA for the CDR3: TGTGCCAGCAGTTCACTAGAGGGACCGGGGGTCAACGAGCAGTACTTC.

The chain recombines TRBV18 with TRBJ2-1, with D maybe TRBD2 (5 bases). From germline, CDR1 is KGHSH and CDR2 LQKENI. Trimming left V 0 bases short and J 4 bases short, with 13 bases between. The CDR3 has 16 amino acids. The CDR3 nucleotides read TGTGCCAGCTCACCACCGATGAGGGCGGTTTACAATGAGCAGTTCTTC. Amino acids: CASSPPMRAVYNEQFF.

This chain's CDR3 is CASSIEVGSYGYTF. CDR3 in DNA: TGTGCCAGTAGTATAGAAGTGGGCAGCTATGGCTACACCTTC. This rearrangement joins TRBV19 to TRBJ1-2; D not certain. The CDR3 extends over 14 amino acids. Germline CDR1 is LNHDA and CDR2 is SQIVND (reference sequence). V was shortened by 0 bases and J by 4 bases, with 9 bases between the two germline ends.

The chain recombines TRBV27 with TRBJ1-3; 7 positions agree with TRBD1. Germline CDR1 and CDR2: MNHEY and SMNVEV (reference sequence). Trimming removed 1 base from V and 0 bases from J; junction bases left unmatched: 6. The CDR3 contains 17 residues. CDR3 DNA sequence: TGTGCCAGCAGTTTATGGGGGACAGCTCTCTCTGGAAACACCATATATTTT. Translated: CASSLWGTALSGNTIYF.